These T cell receptor beta chains were read from a single sample in a study of blood T cell repertoires in COVID-19. Data came from immunoSEQ multiplex PCR; TCRdb stores just in-frame clones and leaves some out. The sample holds under 250,000 clones, 86% seen once. Sequencing used peripheral blood. The receptors here all came from an elderly woman with COVID-19, enrolled during active disease. CDR3s include the opening cysteine and the closing phenylalanine or tryptophan. Fields, in order: D gene, J gene, V gene, clone size, CDR3 DNA, CDR3 protein. The D gene is left open where the match is weak. Clone size appears in some rows only: once, few, many, or a class for an expanded clone.

D: TRBD1; J: TRBJ1-2; V: TRBV7-9; size: NA; DNA: TGTGCCAGCAGCTTAGCCACAGGGGATGTCTATGGCTACACCTTC; CDR3: CASSLATGDVYGYTF
D: TRBD1; J: TRBJ2-5; V: TRBV14; size: NA; DNA: TGTGCCAGCAGCCTTCGGTCTACAGGGGTACTCCAAGAGACCCAGTACTTC; CDR3: CASSLRSTGVLQETQYF
D: NA; J: TRBJ1-1; V: TRBV29-1; size: NA; DNA: TGCAGCGTTCAAGCAGGGGAGAACACTGAAGCTTTCTTT; CDR3: CSVQAGENTEAFF
D: TRBD2; J: TRBJ2-1; V: TRBV28; size: few; DNA: TGTGCCAGCAGTTTATCGACCCTCATCCTGCGGGAGTCCTACAATGAGCAGTTCTTC; CDR3: CASSLSTLILRESYNEQFF
D: NA; J: TRBJ1-2; V: TRBV28; size: NA; DNA: TGTGCCAGCAATCAGGGTGGTCCCTCAGCCTATGGCTACACCTTC; CDR3: CASNQGGPSAYGYTF
D: TRBD1; J: TRBJ1-4; V: TRBV28; size: NA; DNA: TGTGCCAGCGGCGCGGAGGGGACAGGGGATAGTGAAAAACTGTTTTTT; CDR3: CASGAEGTGDSEKLFF
D: NA; J: TRBJ2-7; V: TRBV5-5; size: NA; DNA: TGTGCCAGCAGCTTGGAGAGCTACGAGCAGTACTTC; CDR3: CASSLESYEQYF
D: TRBD1; J: TRBJ2-4; V: TRBV24-1; size: NA; DNA: TGTGCCACCAGTGAGTCAACAGGGGGCGAGGGCAAAAACATTCAGTACTTC; CDR3: CATSESTGGEGKNIQYF
D: NA; J: TRBJ1-5; V: TRBV6-6; size: NA; DNA: TGTGCCAGCAGTCCCGTGGGGGGTACCAGCAATCAGCCCCAGCATTTT; CDR3: CASSPVGGTSNQPQHF
D: TRBD1; J: TRBJ1-1; V: TRBV10-3; size: NA; DNA: TGTGCCATCAGTGAGGGACAGGGTGACACTGAAGCTTTCTTT; CDR3: CAISEGQGDTEAFF
D: NA; J: TRBJ2-3; V: TRBV15; size: NA; DNA: TGTGCCACCAGCAGAGATCATAGGGGGACAGATACGCAGTATTTT; CDR3: CATSRDHRGTDTQYF
D: NA; J: TRBJ2-2; V: TRBV7-9; size: once; DNA: TGTGCCAGCAGCTCGGAGGGCGGGGAGCTGTTTTTT; CDR3: CASSSEGGELFF
D: TRBD1; J: TRBJ1-1; V: TRBV3-1/TRBV3-2; size: NA; DNA: TGTGCCAGCAGCCAGGCGGGACAGTTGAACACTGAAGCTTTCTTT; CDR3: CASSQAGQLNTEAFF
D: NA; J: TRBJ2-6; V: TRBV5-4; size: few; DNA: TGTGCCAGCAGCTTGTGGTTGCAACAGCCTGGGGCCAACGTCCTGACTTTC; CDR3: CASSLWLQQPGANVLTF
D: TRBD1; J: TRBJ1-5; V: TRBV2; size: NA; DNA: TGTGCCAGCAAAGGACAGGGGACCCAAGGTAATCAGCCCCAGCATTTT; CDR3: CASKGQGTQGNQPQHF
D: NA; J: TRBJ1-4; V: TRBV7-8; size: NA; DNA: TGTGCCAGCAGCCTGTCGACAGCAACTAATGAAAAACTGTTTTTT; CDR3: CASSLSTATNEKLFF
D: TRBD1; J: TRBJ1-1; V: TRBV30; size: NA; DNA: TGTGCCTGGGGGTTAACGGACAGGGGTAACACTGAAGCTTTCTTT; CDR3: CAWGLTDRGNTEAFF
D: NA; J: TRBJ1-3; V: TRBV5-1; size: NA; DNA: TGCGCCAGCAGTGCCGGCTCTGGAAACACCATATATTTT; CDR3: CASSAGSGNTIYF
D: TRBD1; J: TRBJ2-3; V: TRBV5-1; size: NA; DNA: TGCGCCAGCAGCGCCGGGACAGGGGACACAGATACGCAGTATTTT; CDR3: CASSAGTGDTDTQYF
D: TRBD2; J: TRBJ2-2; V: TRBV5-1; size: NA; DNA: TGCGCCAGCAGCCCTGATGGACTAGCGGTCGGGGAGCTGTTTTTT; CDR3: CASSPDGLAVGELFF
D: TRBD1; J: TRBJ2-1; V: TRBV29-1; size: NA; DNA: TGCAGCGGCCGACCGTCTCCGGGACAGGGCCCCTATGAGCAGTTCTTC; CDR3: CSGRPSPGQGPYEQFF
D: TRBD1; J: TRBJ2-7; V: TRBV28; size: NA; DNA: TGTGCCAGCAGGTCTCCACCCGGGACAGGGGGCTCGAGCTCCTACGAGCAGTACTTC; CDR3: CASRSPPGTGGSSSYEQYF
D: TRBD1; J: TRBJ1-1; V: TRBV9; size: NA; DNA: TGTGCCAGCGGGAAGGGTCAGGGGGGTAGATGGACTGAAGCTTTCTTT; CDR3: CASGKGQGGRWTEAFF
D: NA; J: TRBJ1-4; V: TRBV5-1; size: NA; DNA: TGCGCCAGCAGCTTGGCGGCGGCTAATGAAAAACTGTTTTTT; CDR3: CASSLAAANEKLFF
D: NA; J: TRBJ1-1; V: TRBV24-1; size: NA; DNA: TGTGCCACCAAATCAGAAACTGAAGCTTTCTTT; CDR3: CATKSETEAFF